Following are 6 T cell receptor beta chains from one sample sequenced in a study of early T cells in non-severe SARS-CoV-2 infection. TCRdb recomputed calls from the 5' RACE reads with MiXCR, one row per CDR3 protein. The profile covers more than 60,000 distinct CDR3 sequences, with roughly 9.4% appearing a single time and under 7% taken by the ten largest. The sample consisted of whole blood. These receptors all come from an adult who was a healthcare worker with PCR-confirmed SARS-CoV-2 infection or an uninfected control (not recorded which).

This clonotype showed up many times. The V and J genes are TRBV9 and TRBJ2-7; D uncertain. CDR1 and CDR2 (germline): SGDLS, YYNGEE. The CDR3 loop spans 13 amino acids. Trimming stripped 0 bases from V and 2 bases from J, with 6 bases between. The CDR3 nucleotides are TGTGCCAGCAGCGTAGATGCAACCTACGAGCAGTACTTC. Translated: CASSVDATYEQYF.

In this sample, this clonotype turned up many times. V usage is TRBV6-1 and J usage is TRBJ1-1; D not resolved. V was clipped by 3 bases and J by 6 bases, with 5 bases between them. From germline, CDR1 is MNHNS and CDR2 SASEGT. The CDR3 loop spans 11 amino acids. The CDR3 loop reads CASSDYPEAFF. CDR3 DNA: TGTGCCAGCAGTGATTACCCTGAAGCTTTCTTT.

V is TRBV7-9 and J is TRBJ1-2; D gene unclear. Germline values: CDR1 SEHNR, CDR2 FQNEAQ (reference sequence). The CDR3 is 14 residues long. V was clipped by 4 bases and J by 8 bases, with 17 bases between them. The DNA of the CDR3 is TGTGCCAGCAGCTCGGAAGGGAGGCGGCGAGGCTACACCTTC. Amino acid sequence: CASSSEGRRRGYTF.

This clonotype was observed at least ten times. This chain joins TRBV3-1 and TRBJ1-5; D gene uncertain. Per the germline V gene, CDR1 is LGHDT and CDR2 is YNNKEL (reference sequence). CDR3 length equals 12 residues. V lost 5 bases to trimming and J lost 5 bases, with 7 bases between them. This chain's CDR3 is CASSFRDQPQHF. In nucleotides, the CDR3 is TGTGCCAGCAGCTTTCGCGATCAGCCCCAGCATTTT.

This clonotype was detected many times. This rearrangement joins TRBV5-6 to TRBJ2-1; D not certain. The ends were cut back, 4 bases at V and 0 bases at J, with 14 bases in the middle. CDR3 length: 16 amino acids. Germline V gene lookup returns CDR1 SGHDT and CDR2 YYEEEE. This CDR3 reads CASSPRASSSYNEQFF. CDR3 DNA sequence: TGTGCCAGCAGCCCACGGGCCTCGAGCTCCTACAATGAGCAGTTCTTC.

In this sample, this clonotype turned up many times. The V and J genes are TRBV13 and TRBJ2-7; D is possibly TRBD1 or TRBD2 (6 bases each). The CDR3 is 13 residues long. V dropped 5 bases and J dropped 3 bases, with 11 bases sitting between them. Per the germline V gene, CDR1 is PRHDT and CDR2 is FYEKMQ (reference sequence). CDR3 protein: CASSPRGLYEQYF. In DNA, the CDR3 is TGTGCCAGCAGCCCCCGGGGGCTCTACGAGCAGTACTTC.